A single sample gave rise to the 11 T cell receptor beta chains below, sequenced in a study of OX40 agonist ivuxolimab in advanced cancers. Only in-frame clones appear in the TCRdb table, and some are missing; sequencing was by immunoSEQ multiplex PCR. The sample shows 83,000 or so clones, about 86% of them seen only once. The sample in question was CD4+ or CD8+ T cells sorted from blood, obtained in a trial of the OX40 agonist ivuxolimab. Receptors were obtained from an adult with an advanced solid tumor such as melanoma, head and neck, liver or kidney cancer.

The gene calls are TRBV28 and TRBJ2-6, with D possibly being TRBD1 (5 bases). Between the trimmed V and J ends, which lost 7 bases and 10 bases, there was a span of 11 bases. The CDR3 totals 12 residues. The germline CDR1 and CDR2 sequences are MDHEN and SYDVKM. In DNA form, the CDR3 reads TGTGCCAGCAAACGGGCAGGGAACGTCCTGACTTTC. It yields the protein CASKRAGNVLTF.

The chain employs TRBV19 and TRBJ1-1; TRBD1 might be the D (5 bases). Germline V gene sequence: CDR1 LNHDA, CDR2 SQIVND (reference sequence). Trimming removed 7 bases from V and 4 bases from J, with 19 bases in between. CDR3 length: 15 amino acids. The CDR3 protein is CASTPGTQGRTEAFF. The CDR3 region has the DNA TGTGCCAGTACCCCCGGGACCCAAGGTCGCACTGAAGCTTTCTTT.

This chain links TRBV6-5 with TRBJ2-7; 9 bases agree with TRBD1. Germline V gives CDR1 MNHEY, CDR2 SVGAGI. The CDR3 is 14 residues long. V dropped 5 bases and J dropped 5; count of bases not matched to a gene: 7. The CDR3 is CASSPGTGIHEQYF. The CDR3 DNA is TGTGCCAGCAGTCCCGGGACAGGGATCCACGAGCAGTACTTC.

The chain couples TRBV7-9 to TRBJ2-7, with D maybe TRBD1 (5 bases). This CDR3 region has 14 residues. Trimming pared 4 bases from V and 0 bases from J, leaving 10 bases between. CDR1 is SEHNR, CDR2 FQNEAQ, per germline (reference sequence). The CDR3 sequence is CASSSQTVSYEQYF. CDR3 DNA: TGTGCCAGCAGCTCTCAGACAGTCTCCTACGAGCAGTACTTC.

The chain has TRBV16 and TRBJ2-3, with D possibly being TRBD2 (5 bases). V was pared by 0 bases and J by 4 bases, with 8 bases between. Germline V gives CDR1 KGHSY, CDR2 FQNENV. The CDR3 contains 14 residues. The CDR3, as DNA: TGTGCCAGCAGCCAATCGAGCGGTTCAGATACGCAGTATTTT. Amino acid sequence: CASSQSSGSDTQYF.

V gene TRBV5-1 combines with J gene TRBJ2-7, with TRBD2 matching over 9 bases. V shed 0 bases and J 1 base; nucleotides not matched to a gene: 2. Germline loops: CDR1 SGHRS, CDR2 YFSETQ. The CDR3 has 15 residues. CDR3 in DNA: TGCGCCAGCAGCTTGGGGCTAGCGGGATCCTACGAGCAGTACTTC. Its protein is CASSLGLAGSYEQYF.

This clone was seen a single time. The chain joins TRBV4-1 to TRBJ2-7, with D maybe TRBD1 (6 bases). The CDR3 totals 15 residues. Germline CDR1 is MGHRA and CDR2 is YSYEKL. Deletions cut 1 base from V and 6 bases from J, with 16 bases between. The CDR3 sequence: CASSQGTARYTEQYF. CDR3 sequence (DNA): TGCGCCAGCAGCCAAGGGACAGCACGCTATACCGAGCAGTACTTC.

The CDR3 bases are TGTGCCAGCAGCTTAGGACGGTACAATGAGCAGTTCTTC. This translates into CASSLGRYNEQFF. The rearrangement uses TRBV7-3 and TRBJ2-1; D is undetermined. Germline CDR1 reads SGHTA; CDR2 reads FQGTGA. V dropped 2 bases and J dropped 4 bases, with 6 bases sitting between them. The CDR3 covers 13 residues.

The chain combines TRBV20-1 with TRBJ1-2, with 7 nucleotides matching TRBD1. Germline CDR1 DFQATT, CDR2 SNEGSKA (reference sequence). This CDR3 has 11 amino acids. The CDR3 loop is CWAGQNYGYTF. CDR3 in DNA: TGCTGGGCGGGACAGAACTATGGCTACACCTTC.

The CDR3, as DNA: TGTGCCAGCAGTTTGGACTACTGGGAGCTGTTTTTT. This translates into CASSLDYWELFF. This chain links TRBV6-6 with TRBJ2-2, with a weak D call TRBD2 (6 bases). This CDR3 spans 12 amino acids. CDR1 and CDR2 (germline): MNHNY, SVGAGI (reference sequence). Trimming cost V 4 bases and J 9 bases, with 9 bases left between them.

The chain recombines TRBV5-1 with TRBJ2-7; 8 bases align to TRBD1. In germline, CDR1 is SGHRS, CDR2 YFSETQ. This CDR3 region has 18 residues. J was trimmed by 2 bases and V by 2 bases; bases with no gene match: 15. CDR3 nucleotide sequence: TGCGCCAGCAGCTTCTACTTGAACGGACAGGGCATCACCTACGAGCAGTACTTC. This translates into CASSFYLNGQGITYEQYF.